The 32 T cell receptor beta chains below come from one sample, sequenced in a study of T cell responses to AZD1222 COVID-19 vaccine. Here immunoSEQ multiplex PCR was the method, and the copy in TCRdb shows in-frame clones only, minus some. The repertoire includes 99,000 or so clones, around nine tenths of them detected once, and 2% to 3% sits in the top ten. The material was peripheral blood, obtained on day 0 of AZD1222 vaccination. The receptors come from an adult in good health.

This clone occurred once. The chain carries TRBV15 and TRBJ2-3; D might be TRBD2 (7 bases). Between the trimmed V and J ends, which lost 0 bases and 0 bases, there was a span of 19 bases. CDR1 and CDR2 (germline): LNHNV, YYDKDF (reference sequence). The CDR3 consists of 19 residues. The CDR3 sequence is CATSRERTSGRGSTDTQYF. In DNA, the CDR3 is TGTGCCACCAGCAGAGAGAGGACTAGTGGGAGGGGGAGCACAGATACGCAGTATTTT.

J is TRBJ1-4 and V is TRBV27; D is ambiguous. Trimming left V 0 bases short and J 5 bases short, with 10 bases between. Per the germline V gene, CDR1 is MNHEY and CDR2 is SMNVEV (reference sequence). This CDR3 comprises 15 residues. CDR3 bases: TGTGCCAGCAGTTTATCCCCACAAGGCAATGAAAAACTGTTTTTT. This sequence encodes CASSLSPQGNEKLFF.

CDR3 region: CASSQQGKAFF. In DNA, the CDR3 is TGTGCCAGCAGTCAACAGGGGAAAGCTTTCTTT. The chain is built from TRBV12-3 or TRBV12-4 and TRBJ1-1; 7 bases map to TRBD1. This CDR3 contains 11 residues. The junction had 3 bases not matched to a gene; V was cut back by 5 bases and J by 9 bases.

The V gene is TRBV9, the J gene TRBJ1-2; D gene ambiguous. The germline V gene has CDR1 SGDLS and CDR2 YYNGEE. The CDR3 length is 15 residues. V lost 3 bases and J lost 4, with 16 bases in between. The CDR3 here is CASSALSSGFYGYTF. In nucleotides, the CDR3 is TGTGCCAGCAGCGCACTAAGTTCGGGCTTCTATGGCTACACCTTC.

The V call is TRBV29-1, the J call TRBJ1-1; D might be TRBD1 (5 bases). V was pared by 7 bases and J by 4 bases, with 16 bases between. This CDR3 has 13 residues. CDR1 and CDR2 from the germline V gene are SQVTM and ANQGSEA. The CDR3 reads CSGGGGMSTEAFF. The CDR3 DNA reads TGCAGCGGTGGGGGAGGGATGAGCACTGAAGCTTTCTTT. The complete variable domain, with remaining parts taken from reference TRBV29-1 and TRBJ1-1, reads SAVISQKPSRDICQRGTSLTIQCQVDSQVTMMFWYRQQPGQSLTLIATANQGSEATYESGFVIDKFPISRPNLTFSTLTVSNMSPEDSSIYLCSGGGGMSTEAFFGQGTRLTVV.

V usage is TRBV11-3 and J usage is TRBJ1-3; D not certain. In germline, CDR1 is SGHNT, CDR2 YENEEA. This CDR3 region has 13 residues. CDR3 nucleotide sequence: TGTGCAACCAAATCAGACTCTGGAAACACCATATATTTT. It yields the protein CATKSDSGNTIYF.

This rearrangement joins TRBV2 to TRBJ2-1; no firm D call. The CDR3 extends over 15 amino acids. Trimming cost V 4 bases and J 8 bases, with 18 bases left between them. Germline CDR1 is SNHLY and CDR2 is FYNNEI. CDR3 loop: CASSVSRTPFDEQFF. CDR3 coding DNA: TGTGCCAGCAGTGTTTCTCGGACCCCCTTTGATGAGCAGTTCTTC.

V is TRBV5-1 and J is TRBJ2-1; 10 nucleotides align to TRBD2. Germline lookup yields CDR1 SGHRS and CDR2 YFSETQ. This CDR3 is 15 amino acids long. V trimming: 3 bases; J trimming: 1 base; junction bases outside the gene matches: 1. CDR3 protein: CASSSLAGSYNEQFF. CDR3 sequence (DNA): TGCGCCAGCAGCTCACTAGCGGGATCCTACAATGAGCAGTTCTTC.

The CDR3 region is CASSYTEAQYF. The CDR3 DNA reads as TGTGCCAGCAGTTACACGGAGGCGCAGTATTTT. The chain uses TRBV6-2 or TRBV6-3 and TRBJ2-3; TRBD2 is a possible D gene (5 bases). The CDR3 loop spans 11 amino acids. The germline gives CDR1 MNHEY, CDR2 SVGEGT. V lost 2 bases and J 10 bases, leaving 7 bases between the germline ends.

The chain joins TRBV18 to TRBJ1-6; a possible D gene is TRBD1 (5 bases). CDR3 size: 16 residues. Germline lookup yields CDR1 KGHSH and CDR2 LQKENI. V gave up 2 bases and J gave up 2 bases, with 10 bases separating them. This CDR3 reads CASSPAGIAYNSPLHF. The CDR3, as DNA: TGTGCCAGCTCACCAGCAGGGATCGCCTATAATTCACCCCTCCACTTT.

The CDR3 nucleotides read TGTGCCAGCAGCGTAGGGGTCGGGAATGAGCAGTTCTTC. Protein: CASSVGVGNEQFF. The rearrangement links TRBV9 to TRBJ2-1; D remains unclear. With 0 bases removed from V and 7 bases from J, the gap between germline ends came to 8 bases. This CDR3 is built from 13 residues. Germline CDR1 reads SGDLS; CDR2 reads YYNGEE. The entire variable domain, with the rest obtained from reference TRBV9 and TRBJ2-1, is as follows: DSGVTQTPKHLITATGQRVTLRCSPRSGDLSVYWYQQSLDQGLQFLIQYYNGEERAKGNILERFSAQQFPDLHSELNLSSLELGDSALYFCASSVGVGNEQFFGPGTRLTVL.

This sequence joins TRBV28 and TRBJ1-5, with 8 bases matching TRBD1. There are 14 residues in the CDR3. CDR1 is MDHEN, CDR2 SYDVKM, per germline. Trimming removed 2 bases from V and 6 bases from J; junction bases left unmatched: 3. Here the CDR3 DNA reads TGTGCCAGCAGTTTAACAGGGGGGTCTCAGCCCCAGCATTTT. Translating gives CASSLTGGSQPQHF.

The chain couples TRBV11-3 to TRBJ1-6; D not certain. Germline CDR1 reads SGHNT; CDR2 reads YENEEA. With 0 bases removed from V and 11 bases from J, the gap between germline ends came to 11 bases. This CDR3 region has 14 residues. The chain's CDR3 is CASSLDPFTAPLHF. Written as DNA, the CDR3 is TGTGCCAGCAGCTTAGACCCGTTTACGGCACCCCTCCACTTT.

This chain links TRBV2 with TRBJ2-1; 7 bases agree with TRBD2. The CDR3 runs to 14 residues. CDR1 is SNHLY and CDR2 is FYNNEI in the germline V gene. J lost 2 bases, V lost 3 bases, and 1 base had no gene match. The chain's CDR3 is CASSDSGAYNEQFF. In DNA, the CDR3 is TGTGCCAGCAGTGACAGCGGGGCCTACAATGAGCAGTTCTTC.

The gene calls are TRBV7-6 and TRBJ1-3; possibly TRBD1 for D (5 bases). This CDR3 is 15 amino acids long. The germline gives CDR1 SGHVS, CDR2 FNYEAQ. Trimming took 2 bases from V and 3 from J, leaving 11 bases between them. The CDR3 sequence is CASSLTQGSGNTIYF. The CDR3 nucleotides are TGTGCCAGCAGCTTAACGCAGGGAAGTGGAAACACCATATATTTT.

The genes are TRBV7-9 and TRBJ2-5; the match to TRBD1 covers 7 bases. The V gene end was trimmed by 3 bases and the J gene end by 5 bases; junction bases not matched to a gene: 3. The CDR3 spans 13 residues. Germline V gene sequence: CDR1 SEHNR, CDR2 FQNEAQ (reference sequence). The CDR3 protein is CASSFTGEETQYF. The CDR3 DNA reads as TGTGCCAGCAGCTTCACAGGGGAGGAGACCCAGTACTTC.

CDR3 nucleotide sequence: TGTGCCAGCAGTCCTGGGACTAGCGGGAGGGGTGAGCAGTACTTC. This codes for CASSPGTSGRGEQYF. The chain recombines TRBV27 with TRBJ2-7, with TRBD2 matching 16 bases. Germline V gene lookup returns CDR1 MNHEY and CDR2 SMNVEV (reference sequence). The CDR3 is 15 amino acids. J was trimmed by 7 bases and V by 5 bases; bases with no gene match: 5.

CDR3 DNA sequence: TGTGCCAGCTCAGTTTTCTCTGGAAACACCATATATTTT. Amino acid sequence: CASSVFSGNTIYF. The chain is built from TRBV18 and TRBJ1-3; D remains ambiguous. CDR3 length: 13 residues. The V and J ends lost 5 bases and 0 bases respectively, with 5 bases between them. Germline V gene sequence: CDR1 KGHSH, CDR2 LQKENI.

J is TRBJ2-3 and V is TRBV6-4; D not resolved. CDR1 is MRHNA and CDR2 is SNTAGT in the germline V gene. The CDR3 sequence is 13 residues long. V was pared by 4 bases and J by 0 bases, with 5 bases between. The CDR3 sequence: CASSAGSTDTQYF. DNA of the CDR3: TGTGCCAGCAGTGCAGGTAGCACAGATACGCAGTATTTT.

The genes are TRBV11-2 and TRBJ1-6; D remains ambiguous. CDR3 length equals 13 residues. With 4 bases removed from V and 9 bases from J, the gap between germline ends came to 10 bases. Germline CDR1 reads SGHAT; CDR2 reads FQNNGV. The CDR3 sequence: CASSSRRSSPLHF. The CDR3 DNA sequence: TGTGCCAGCAGCTCCAGGAGGAGTTCACCCCTCCACTTT.

The chain combines TRBV4-1 with TRBJ2-5; tentative D call: TRBD2 (6 bases). Deletions cut 1 base from V and 2 bases from J, with 17 bases between. CDR1 is MGHRA and CDR2 is YSYEKL in the germline V gene. The CDR3 runs to 17 residues. DNA of the CDR3: TGCGCCAGCAGCCAAGGGGTGAGAAGCGGGCAGCAAGAGACCCAGTACTTC. Amino acid sequence: CASSQGVRSGQQETQYF.

V and J are TRBV14 and TRBJ1-5; 7 bases align to TRBD1. The germline V gene encodes CDR1 SGHDN and CDR2 FVKESK. J was trimmed by 3 bases and V by 2 bases; bases with no gene match: 7. This CDR3 comprises 16 residues. The chain's CDR3 is CASSQKTGAINQPQHF. The CDR3 DNA sequence: TGTGCCAGCAGCCAAAAAACAGGGGCCATCAATCAGCCCCAGCATTTT.

The chain links TRBV6-5 to TRBJ1-1; D not certain. Trimming took off 8 bases at V and 0 bases at J, with 13 bases between the two ends. Germline V gene lookup returns CDR1 MNHEY and CDR2 SVGAGI. There are 14 residues in the CDR3. CDR3 protein: CASLRGIMNTEAFF. The CDR3 nucleotides read TGTGCCAGCCTTCGGGGTATCATGAACACTGAAGCTTTCTTT.

The chain couples TRBV20-1 to TRBJ2-3; 13 bases map to TRBD2. This CDR3 is built from 11 residues. CDR1 is DFQATT and CDR2 is SNEGSKA in the germline V gene (reference sequence). As DNA, the CDR3 is TGCAGGGGACTAGCGGGGGATACGCAGTATTTT. Amino acid sequence: CRGLAGDTQYF.

This clone occurred a few times. V gene TRBV19 combines with J gene TRBJ2-1; the D gene could be TRBD1 or TRBD2 (6 bases each). The CDR3 spans 14 residues. The germline CDR1 and CDR2 sequences are LNHDA and SQIVND (reference sequence). V shed 10 bases and J shed 4 bases, with 17 bases lying between them. CDR3 sequence reads: CATDYGGPYNEQFF. The CDR3, as DNA: TGTGCCACGGATTACGGGGGCCCTTACAATGAGCAGTTCTTC.

This chain links TRBV19 with TRBJ2-3; the match to TRBD1 covers 9 bases. The CDR3 length is 13 residues. CDR1 is LNHDA, CDR2 SQIVND, per germline (reference sequence). J was trimmed by 3 bases and V by 8 bases; bases with no gene match: 3. The CDR3 sequence: CASRDRVTDTQYF. CDR3 DNA: TGTGCCAGTCGGGACAGGGTGACAGATACGCAGTATTTT.

V is TRBV6-5 and J is TRBJ1-6; D perhaps matches TRBD1 (5 bases). The CDR3 is made up of 14 amino acids. V lost 8 bases and J 5 bases, leaving 13 bases between the germline ends. Germline CDR1 reads MNHEY; CDR2 reads SVGAGI. The CDR3 protein is CASVQALNNSPLHF. The CDR3 DNA follows: TGTGCCAGCGTACAGGCGCTAAATAATTCACCCCTCCACTTT.

Only one count was recorded for this clone. This chain links TRBV27 with TRBJ2-6, with 12 bases that match TRBD2. With 9 bases clipped from V and 3 bases from J, the junction kept 9 bases outside the gene matches. The CDR3 spans 17 residues. Per germline, CDR1 MNHEY and CDR2 SMNVEV (reference sequence). The CDR3 coding sequence is TGTGCCAGTCATGGACTAGCGGGGACTGGTGGGGCCAACGTCCTGACTTTC. It yields the protein CASHGLAGTGGANVLTF.

The J gene is TRBJ1-2, the V gene TRBV28; 7 bases align to TRBD1. The germline CDR1 and CDR2 sequences are MDHEN and SYDVKM. This CDR3 contains 16 residues. V gave up 3 bases and J gave up 6 bases; unmatched junction bases: 13. CDR3 amino acids: CASSLAGGGRNDGYTF. The CDR3, as DNA: TGTGCCAGCAGTTTGGCAGGGGGGGGAAGGAACGATGGCTACACCTTC.

The chain uses TRBV20-1 and TRBJ2-7; no clear D. The V and J ends lost 8 bases and 2 bases respectively, with 10 bases between them. Germline loops: CDR1 DFQATT, CDR2 SNEGSKA (reference sequence). This CDR3 region has 11 residues. The CDR3 protein is CSPRRAYEQYF. CDR3 sequence (DNA): TGCAGTCCACGTCGAGCCTACGAGCAGTACTTC.

This clone was seen only a few times. The chain uses TRBV13 and TRBJ1-2; the D gene is possibly TRBD1 (5 bases). The V end was cut by 5 bases, the J end by 5 bases, with 27 bases between. Germline values: CDR1 PRHDT, CDR2 FYEKMQ (reference sequence). This CDR3 is built from 18 residues. Here the CDR3 reads CASSPTTGQEGWAYGYTF. The CDR3 coding sequence is TGTGCCAGCAGCCCCACGACGGGGCAGGAGGGGTGGGCGTATGGCTACACCTTC. Complete variable domain (other parts from reference TRBV13 and TRBJ1-2): AAGVIQSPRHLIKEKRETATLKCYPIPRHDTVYWYQQGPGQDPQFLISFYEKMQSDKGSIPDRFSAQQFSDYHSELNMSSLELGDSALYFCASSPTTGQEGWAYGYTFGSGTRLTVV.

V is TRBV2 and J is TRBJ2-2; weak D call: TRBD2 (5 bases). The germline V gene encodes CDR1 SNHLY and CDR2 FYNNEI. Trimming left V 6 bases short and J 6 bases short, with 11 bases between. CDR3 length: 13 amino acids. CDR3: CASRADWAGELFF. In DNA, the CDR3 is TGTGCCAGCAGAGCGGATTGGGCCGGGGAGCTGTTTTTT.